The 31 T cell receptor beta chains below come from one sample, sequenced in a study of blood T cell repertoires in COVID-19 (dated by TCRdb to about 2020). The library relied on the immunoSEQ multiplex PCR assay. TCRdb's version of the immuneACCESS table is confined to in-frame rearrangements and falls short of the full clone set. An unresolved V gene accounts for under half of the shortfall where checked; the remainder is of unknown origin. The sample profile shows roughly 480,000 clones; about 91% of them were found once. Approximately 0.9% of the sample is held by the ten biggest clonotypes. Sequencing input: peripheral blood. All receptors derive from a man younger than 35 with COVID-19, enrolled during active disease.

V gene TRBV29-1 combines with J gene TRBJ2-5; D uncertain. The ends were cut back, 5 bases at V and 1 base at J, with 8 bases in the middle. The CDR3 runs to 12 residues. CDR1 is SQVTM, CDR2 ANQGSEA, per germline. The CDR3 spells CSVRNSQETQYF. The CDR3 region has the DNA TGCAGCGTTAGAAACAGCCAAGAGACCCAGTACTTC.

This clone was recorded a few times. The rearrangement links TRBV5-1 to TRBJ1-5, with D possibly TRBD1 on 6 matching bases. Trimming cost V 4 bases and J 5 bases, with 13 bases left between them. In germline, CDR1 is SGHRS, CDR2 YFSETQ. This CDR3 is built from 14 residues. The CDR3 loop is CASSRGGGDQPQHF. As DNA, the CDR3 is TGCGCCAGCAGCAGGGGGGGCGGAGATCAGCCCCAGCATTTT. Combining the CDR3 with reference TRBV5-1 and TRBJ1-5 gives the whole variable domain KAGVTQTPRYLIKTRGQQVTLSCSPISGHRSVSWYQQTPGQGLQFLFEYFSETQRNKGNFPGRFSGRQFSNSRSEMNVSTLELGDSALYLCASSRGGGDQPQHFGDGTRLSIL.

The CDR3 here is CASSDGSSRTDTQYF. The CDR3 region has the DNA TGTGCCAGCAGTGACGGGTCTAGCCGCACAGATACGCAGTATTTT. V and J are TRBV6-4 and TRBJ2-3, with D tentatively TRBD2 (5 bases). CDR3 length: 15 amino acids. V was clipped by 2 bases and J by 1 base, with 10 bases between them. Germline values: CDR1 MRHNA, CDR2 SNTAGT.

This clone appeared a few times. The chain has TRBV21-1 and TRBJ2-7; the DNA was not used to check the table's D call, TRBD2. TRBV21-1 is a pseudogene locus. The CDR3 runs to 17 residues. CDR3 coding DNA: TGTGCCAGCAGCAAAGATAGGAGGGACGTGAGCCTCTACGAGCAGTACTTC. Translating gives CASSKDRRDVSLYEQYF.

The chain links TRBV9 to TRBJ2-3, with D hard to call. V was trimmed by 0 bases and J by 5 bases, leaving 10 bases between them. The V gene's germline CDR1 is SGDLS and CDR2 YYNGEE. This CDR3 has 14 amino acids. In DNA, the CDR3 is TGTGCCAGCAGCGTAGCCCAGGCCGAAGATACGCAGTATTTT. The encoded protein is CASSVAQAEDTQYF.

The chain employs TRBV5-1 and TRBJ2-5; D might be TRBD1 (6 bases). Deletions cut 4 bases from V and 1 base from J, with 14 bases between. The CDR3 has 15 residues. The germline gives CDR1 SGHRS, CDR2 YFSETQ. The CDR3 is CASSMPRGSQETQYF. The CDR3 nucleotides are TGCGCCAGCAGCATGCCGAGGGGGTCCCAAGAGACCCAGTACTTC.

The V gene is TRBV2, the J gene TRBJ1-6; 9 nucleotides line up with TRBD1. This CDR3 contains 16 residues. Trimming at V came to 6 bases and at J to 8 bases, leaving 11 bases not matched to a gene. The germline V gene encodes CDR1 SNHLY and CDR2 FYNNEI. DNA for the CDR3: TGTGCCAGCAGAGGGGAAACAGGGGGCACTGATTCACCCCTCCACTTT. Its protein product is CASRGETGGTDSPLHF.

The chain combines TRBV5-1 with TRBJ2-3, with 7 bases lining up with TRBD1. This CDR3 comprises 15 residues. Germline V gene sequence: CDR1 SGHRS, CDR2 YFSETQ. V gave up 4 bases and J gave up 1 base; unmatched junction bases: 6. CDR3 bases: TGCGCCAGCAGCCCCCGGGACAGCCGCACAGATACGCAGTATTTT. Protein: CASSPRDSRTDTQYF.

About this clone: Other DNA sequences from this sample encode an identical CDR3 as well. This chain links TRBV30 with TRBJ1-5, with D unresolved. Trimming cost V 1 base and J 4 bases, with 8 bases left between them. Per germline, CDR1 GTSNPN and CDR2 SVGIG (reference sequence). The CDR3 is 13 residues long. CDR3 region: CAWSGGGNQPQHF. As DNA, the CDR3 is TGTGCCTGGAGTGGGGGAGGGAATCAGCCCCAGCATTTT. Variable domain in full (rest from reference TRBV30 and TRBJ1-5): SQTIHQWPATLVQPVGSPLSLECTVEGTSNPNLYWYRQAAGRGLQLLFYSVGIGQISSEVPQNLSASRPQDRQFILSSKKLLLSDSGFYLCAWSGGGNQPQHFGDGTRLSIL.

The gene calls are TRBV6-2 or TRBV6-3 and TRBJ1-1; D gene unclear. With 2 bases removed from V and 2 bases from J, the gap between germline ends came to 18 bases. From germline, CDR1 is MNHEY and CDR2 SVGEGT. The CDR3 loop spans 17 amino acids. In DNA, the CDR3 is TGTGCCAGCAGTTACCAAACACCTTCAATACGCAACACTGAAGCTTTCTTT. This gives the protein CASSYQTPSIRNTEAFF.

This chain uses TRBV6-5 with TRBJ2-7; D is perhaps TRBD1 (6 bases). This CDR3 is 14 amino acids long. Germline CDR1 and CDR2: MNHEY and SVGAGI. Trimming pared 5 bases from V and 5 bases from J, leaving 16 bases between. The DNA for the CDR3 is TGTGCCAGCAGTCCTCCAGGGACAATTGACGAGCAGTACTTC. Protein: CASSPPGTIDEQYF.

The chain has TRBV30 and TRBJ1-2; D is perhaps TRBD1 (6 bases). V was pared by 2 bases and J by 3 bases, with 7 bases between. This CDR3 has 12 residues. CDR1 GTSNPN and CDR2 SVGIG come from the germline V gene (reference sequence). DNA of the CDR3: TGTGCCTGGAGTCCAGGGGACTATGGCTACACCTTC. Translation: CAWSPGDYGYTF.

The J gene is TRBJ2-3, the V gene TRBV5-1, with D perhaps TRBD2 (5 bases). This CDR3 spans 11 amino acids. The V end lost 5 bases, the J end lost 6 bases, and 7 bases lay between the germline ends. Germline lookup yields CDR1 SGHRS and CDR2 YFSETQ. CDR3: CASRREDTQYF. CDR3 nucleotide sequence: TGCGCCAGCAGGAGGGAGGATACGCAGTATTTT.

The chain couples TRBV6-5 to TRBJ2-7; tentative D call: TRBD1 (5 bases). Germline assignment: CDR1 MNHEY and CDR2 SVGAGI. The CDR3 is made up of 15 amino acids. V gave up 2 bases and J gave up 3 bases, with 14 bases separating them. CDR3 bases: TGTGCCAGCAGTTACGACAGACGAACCCTCTACGAGCAGTACTTC. It is translated as CASSYDRRTLYEQYF.

This clone was found once. The gene calls are TRBV6-5 and TRBJ2-2; TRBD2 matches at 11 bases. Germline CDR1 is MNHEY and CDR2 is SVGAGI. This CDR3 spans 16 amino acids. V shed 1 base, J shed 6 bases, and the junction held 4 bases outside the gene matches. CDR3 residues: CASSYWASGRSGELFF. The CDR3 nucleotides are TGTGCCAGCAGTTACTGGGCTAGCGGGAGGTCCGGGGAGCTGTTTTTT.

The V and J genes are TRBV24-1 and TRBJ2-7; D is undetermined. This CDR3 comprises 14 residues. Germline assignment: CDR1 KGHDR and CDR2 SFDVKD. The germline V and J ends were trimmed by 0 bases and 5 bases, with 10 bases remaining between them. The CDR3 region is CATSDLQTPDEQYF. The CDR3 DNA sequence: TGTGCCACCAGTGATTTGCAAACCCCGGACGAGCAGTACTTC.

As concerns this clone: One junction end disagrees with the germline gene, perhaps due to a read error. The rearrangement joins TRBV3-1 (or the pseudogene TRBV3-2) to TRBJ2-1; 10 positions match TRBD2. Germline values: CDR1 LGHDT, CDR2 YNNKEL (reference sequence). The CDR3 totals 14 residues. The CDR3, as DNA: TGTGCCAGCAGCCTACCCGGGAGCGGGAGGGTCCGAGTCTTC. Residues: CASSLPGSGRVRVF.

The chain joins TRBV9 to TRBJ1-1; perhaps TRBD1 as D (5 bases). Trimming took 0 bases from V and 3 from J, leaving 12 bases between them. CDR1 and CDR2 from the germline V gene are SGDLS and YYNGEE. This CDR3 has 15 residues. The CDR3 sequence is CASSVVGRADTEAFF. DNA for the CDR3: TGTGCCAGCAGCGTAGTAGGCAGGGCGGACACTGAAGCTTTCTTT.

This sequence joins TRBV6-2 or TRBV6-3 and TRBJ1-5; tentative D call: TRBD1 (5 bases). V dropped 0 bases and J dropped 7 bases, with 10 bases sitting between them. The germline CDR1 and CDR2 sequences are MNHEY and SVGEGT. This CDR3 region has 14 residues. The DNA for the CDR3 is TGTGCCAGCAGTTACTCGTCAGGGTTCCAGCCCCAGCATTTT. Amino acid sequence: CASSYSSGFQPQHF.

This chain joins TRBV19 and TRBJ2-7, with TRBD2 identical over 10 bases. Germline V gene lookup returns CDR1 LNHDA and CDR2 SQIVND (reference sequence). The CDR3 consists of 16 residues. V shed 3 bases and J 4 bases; nucleotides not matched to a gene: 9. CDR3 bases: TGTGCCAGTAGTATCGGGAGCGGGGGGGCCGGGTACGAGCAGTACTTC. Translation: CASSIGSGGAGYEQYF.

This rearrangement joins TRBV24-1 to TRBJ2-5; D is unclear. The V end lost 9 bases, the J end lost 2 bases, and 15 bases lay between the germline ends. This CDR3 is 14 amino acids long. The germline gives CDR1 KGHDR, CDR2 SFDVKD. CDR3 in amino acids: CATYPRVNQETQYF. CDR3 sequence (DNA): TGTGCCACCTACCCACGGGTAAATCAAGAGACCCAGTACTTC.

V and J are TRBV3-1 (or the pseudogene TRBV3-2) and TRBJ2-7; D possibly corresponds to TRBD2 (5 bases). The CDR3 contains 17 residues. Germline loops: CDR1 LGHDT, CDR2 YNNKEL (reference sequence). The V end lost 1 base, the J end lost 2 bases, and 18 bases lay between the germline ends. CDR3 bases: TGTGCCAGCAGCCAAGGGGTCGGAGGAGCTCACCCCTACGAGCAGTACTTC. Amino acid sequence: CASSQGVGGAHPYEQYF.

V and J are TRBV2 and TRBJ2-5; maybe TRBD2 (6 bases). Per the germline V gene, CDR1 is SNHLY and CDR2 is FYNNEI. Trimming cost V 2 bases and J 2 bases, with 12 bases left between them. The CDR3 is made up of 15 amino acids. The DNA of the CDR3 is TGTGCCAGCAGTGAAACGTGGGGGGATCAAGAGACCCAGTACTTC. It translates to CASSETWGDQETQYF. The full variable domain, rest sourced from reference TRBV2 and TRBJ2-5, is EPEVTQTPSHQVTQMGQEVILRCVPISNHLYFYWYRQILGQKVEFLVSFYNNEISEKSEIFDDQFSVERPDGSNFTLKIRSTKLEDSAMYFCASSETWGDQETQYFGPGTRLLVL.

In DNA, the CDR3 is TGCGCCAGCAGAGGGAGGGGAGAGAACACCGGGGAGCTGTTTTTT. Protein sequence: CASRGRGENTGELFF. This chain links TRBV10-2 with TRBJ2-2, with 7 bases lining up with TRBD2. Trimming removed 6 bases from V and 1 base from J; junction bases left unmatched: 5. The CDR3 is 15 amino acids. Germline V CDR1 and CDR2: WSHSY, SAAADI.

This chain connects TRBV2 to TRBJ1-1; no definite D call. This CDR3 is 13 amino acids long. In germline, CDR1 is SNHLY, CDR2 FYNNEI. V lost 8 bases and J lost 1, with 11 bases in between. CDR3: CASLLEGNTEAFF. The DNA for the CDR3 is TGTGCCAGCCTCCTGGAGGGGAACACTGAAGCTTTCTTT.

This clone appeared a single time. This CDR3 is CASSGGTGQAYYNEQFF. The CDR3 nucleotides read TGTGCCAGCAGCGGAGGGACCGGACAGGCGTACTACAATGAGCAGTTCTTC. The chain recombines TRBV5-4 with TRBJ2-1; TRBD1 is a possible D gene (7 bases). The CDR3 covers 17 residues. Trimming removed 4 bases from V and 3 bases from J, with 20 bases in between. The germline V gene encodes CDR1 SGHNT and CDR2 YYREEE (reference sequence).

This chain links TRBV29-1 with TRBJ1-1, with D maybe TRBD1 (5 bases). CDR1 SQVTM and CDR2 ANQGSEA come from the germline V gene. CDR3 size: 14 residues. The V gene lost 7 bases and the J gene lost 5 bases, with 20 bases spanning the gap. The CDR3: CSAQRASRGTEAFF. The CDR3, as DNA: TGCAGCGCTCAAAGGGCCTCCCGGGGGACTGAAGCTTTCTTT.

J is TRBJ2-5 and V is TRBV5-1, with 7 bases lining up with TRBD2. V was clipped by 4 bases and J by 4 bases; unmatched bases: 13. The CDR3 length is 16 residues. Per germline, CDR1 SGHRS and CDR2 YFSETQ. The DNA for the CDR3 is TGCGCCAGCAGCCGCCTGGGAGGATCGGGGGGAGAGACCCAGTACTTC. Translating gives CASSRLGGSGGETQYF.

The CDR3 loop is CASSLGGTEQYF. In DNA form, the CDR3 reads TGTGCCAGCAGTTTAGGCGGGACCGAGCAGTACTTC. The chain couples TRBV12-3 or TRBV12-4 to TRBJ2-7; TRBD2 is a possible D gene (6 bases). The CDR3 consists of 12 residues. V dropped 1 base and J dropped 6 bases, with 7 bases sitting between them.

The V and J genes are TRBV14 and TRBJ1-1; TRBD1 aligns across 7 bases. Germline CDR1 reads SGHDN; CDR2 reads FVKESK. With V trimmed by 2 bases and J by 1 base, 4 bases remained unmatched. The CDR3 spans 15 residues. DNA of the CDR3: TGTGCCAGCAGCCAATTACAGGGGAGGAACACTGAAGCTTTCTTT. It encodes CASSQLQGRNTEAFF. Together with reference TRBV14 and TRBJ1-1, the CDR3 gives the full variable domain: EAGVTQFPSHSVIEKGQTVTLRCDPISGHDNLYWYRRVMGKEIKFLLHFVKESKQDESGMPNNRFLAERTGGTYSTLKVQPAELEDSGVYFCASSQLQGRNTEAFFGQGTRLTVV.

J is TRBJ1-5 and V is TRBV9, with no clear D. Per the germline V gene, CDR1 is SGDLS and CDR2 is YYNGEE. V lost 3 bases to trimming and J lost 0 bases, with 7 bases between them. There are 14 residues in the CDR3. CDR3 protein: CASSGGNSNQPQHF. DNA of the CDR3: TGTGCCAGCAGCGGCGGTAATAGCAATCAGCCCCAGCATTTT.